This TCR beta chain is drawn from a study of Ad26.COV2.S vaccination and SARS-CoV-2 variants. Study-wide background: Participants got Ad26.COV2.S intramuscularly, once or twice 56 days apart.

The study's findings and limits: Researchers reported similar non-spike TCR breadth in vaccine and placebo recipients.

Treatment meaning: roughly 19 received Ad26.COV2.S at low or high dose, single or two shots; several received placebo; per-sample allocation not given. Sampling was performed 63 days after the first vaccine or placebo injection. In Boston, the donor was an adult between 18-55 years of age. The protocol was immunoSEQ multiplex PCR, while the TCRdb copy is restricted to in-frame clones and leaves out a portion. The sample consists of about 400,000 clones, about 83% of them appearing once. This clone was detected only once. Its matching antigen is unknown. The receptor was derived from a person aged 18-65 years who received the Ad26.COV2.S COVID-19 vaccine or a placebo. The specimen comprised peripheral blood, sampled in a trial of Ad26.COV2.S vaccine versus placebo.

The CDR3 DNA reads TGTGCCAGCAGCTTCCAGGGCTTTCAGTACGAGCAGTACTTC. Translated, it gives CASSFQGFQYEQYF. V gene TRBV7-8 combines with J gene TRBJ2-7; weak D call: TRBD1 (5 bases). Germline V CDR1 and CDR2: SGHVS, FQNEAQ. V dropped 3 bases and J dropped 4 bases, with 13 bases sitting between them. The length of the CDR3 is 14 residues.